These 23 T cell receptor delta chains share one sample of origin, sequenced in a study of γδ T cells in repeated Plasmodium falciparum infection. Flow sorting of PBMC yielded separate Vgamma9/Vdelta2+ and Vdelta2-negative gammadelta T cell populations for bulk repertoire analysis. TCRdb re-called the multiplex PCR reads via CATT. The data contain roughly 48,000 delta-chain clones, 1.6% of them singletons. Input material: gamma-delta T cells from blood. These receptors were obtained from a pool of human donors (malaria-infected and uninfected, not separated).

This clone turned up a few times. It is likely a read error: a sequence one base away is far more abundant. Other DNA sequences in the same sample also yield this CDR3. The chain employs TRAV14/DV4 and TRDJ1; unclear D gene. Trimming stripped 2 bases from V and 0 bases from J, with 7 bases between. The CDR3 runs to 14 residues. Germline lookup yields CDR1 TSDPSYG and CDR2 QGSYDQQN (reference sequence). The CDR3 reads CAMRELHYTDKLIF. As DNA, the CDR3 is TGTGCAATGAGAGAGCTCCACTACACCGATAAACTCATCTTT.

This clone was observed a handful of times. The TCRdb protein comes from a much larger clone and disagrees with this DNA's translation at residue 15, likely due to a read error; the protein given here is derived from the DNA. This chain links TRDV2 with TRDJ1, with 10 bases identical to TRDD3. In the absence of a J gene in TCRdb, the DNA was matched to germline to assign it here. The CDR3 sequence is 18 residues long. Per germline, CDR1 GEAIGNYY and CDR2 EKD. The CDR3 nucleotides are TGTGCCTGTGACACCCTAACTGGGGGATTGTCCTACACCGATAGACTCATCTTT. It is translated as CACDTLTGGLSYTDRLIF.

With respect to this clone: A far larger clone is one base from this, pointing to a likely read error. Different DNA sequences within this sample yield the same CDR3. The chain combines TRDV1 with TRDJ1; perhaps TRDD3 as D (5 bases). This CDR3 has 14 amino acids. The V gene's germline CDR1 is TSWWSYY and CDR2 QGS. CDR3 protein: CALGELMGFDKLIF. Here the CDR3 DNA reads TGTGCCCTTGGGGAACTAATGGGATTCGATAAACTCATCTTT.

This clone has just a few counts. Given a far larger clone just one base away, this is likely a sequencing read error. This sample also contains other DNA sequences that code for the same CDR3. The gene calls are TRDV1 and TRDJ1, with D possibly called TRDD2 or TRDD3 (8 bases each). Matching the DNA to germline supplied the J gene, which TCRdb does not give. This CDR3 is 20 amino acids long. With 3 bases removed from V and 0 bases from J, the gap between germline ends came to 26 bases. CDR1 and CDR2 from the germline V gene are TSWWSYY and QGS. CDR3 nucleotides: TGTGCTCTTGGGGAGATCCTTCCTAAGCACTGGGGGCTCTACACCGATAAACTCATCTTT. Translated, it gives CALGEILPKHWGLYTDKLIF.

This clone was counted only a few times. TCRdb's entry gives the protein of a much larger clone, which mismatches this DNA's translation at residue 15, likely from a read error; the protein reported here is translated from the DNA. The J gene went uncalled, whereas the V gene is TRDV1; the DNA was not used to check the table's D call, TRDD3. This CDR3 spans 17 amino acids. Germline CDR1 TSWWSYY, CDR2 QGS. The CDR3 sequence: CALGDVPGGLYTDKPIF. Written as DNA, the CDR3 is TGTGCTCTTGGGGACGTCCCTGGGGGTTTGTACACCGATAAACCCATCTTT.

This clone was detected ten times or more. A far larger clone is just one base off, so this is likely a read error. The same CDR3 can be traced to other DNA sequences in this sample. The CDR3 region has the DNA TGTGCTCTTGGGGAACTAGGGTTTCCTTCCTTCCTGGGGGGTTACACCGATAAACTCATATTT. This gives the protein CALGELGFPSFLGGYTDKLIF. V usage is TRDV1 and J usage is TRDJ1; D possibly uses TRDD2 or TRDD3 (7 bases each). Germline-derived CDR1 and CDR2 are TSWWSYY and QGS. CDR3 size: 21 residues.

In regard to this clone: A far larger clone lies a single base away; this is likely a read error. The sample contains more than one DNA sequence encoding this CDR3. V is TRDV3 and J is TRDJ1; TRDD3 agrees at 11 bases. The CDR3 spans 21 residues. The germline CDR1 and CDR2 sequences are TVYSNPD and GDNSRS (reference sequence). The trim removed 4 bases at V and 0 bases at J, leaving 25 bases unmatched. CDR3 residues: CASIPRKDELGDTMYTDKLIF. The CDR3 DNA sequence: TGTGCCTCCATCCCTCGCAAGGACGAGCTGGGGGATACTATGTACACCGATAAACTCATCTTT.

This clone has ten or more counts. The protein held in TCRdb is that of a much larger clone and does not match this DNA's translation at residue 8, likely because of a read error; the protein shown is translated from the DNA. This chain uses TRDV2 with TRDJ1; D not certain. Germline matching of the DNA provided the J gene here, since TCRdb leaves it blank. Trimming took off 3 bases at V and 2 bases at J, with 12 bases between the two ends. The CDR3 consists of 14 residues. Germline V lookup: CDR1 GEAIGNYY, CDR2 EKD. The CDR3 spells CACDSLLKTDKLIF. In DNA form, the CDR3 reads TGTGCCTGTGACTCCTTACTTAAAACCGATAAACTCATCTTT.

This clone has only a few counts. TCRdb assigns this DNA the protein of a much larger clone, which departs from its translation at residue 6; this likely reflects a read error, and the protein shown comes from translating the DNA. The chain has TRDV2 and TRDJ1, with 13 bases aligning to TRDD3. TCRdb leaves out the J gene; it was filled in here by matching the DNA to germline. Germline V CDR1 and CDR2: GEAIGNYY, EKD. V lost 0 bases, J lost 3 bases, and 9 bases stayed unmatched. The CDR3 is 18 residues long. DNA of the CDR3: TGTGCCTGTGACACCAGGAAGTTACTGGGGGATACGCCCGATAAACTCATCTTT. Protein product: CACDTRKLLGDTPDKLIF.

This clone was seen more than once but under ten times. TCRdb lists the protein of a much larger clone for this DNA, which differs at residue 15, so this is likely a read error; the protein given here is translated from the DNA itself. V gene TRDV1 was called; the J gene was not; the table gives TRDD3 as D, unverified against the DNA. CDR1 and CDR2 (germline): TSWWSYY, QGS. The CDR3 has 16 amino acids. The CDR3 protein is CALVFGPLGDISKLTF. CDR3 DNA: TGTGCTCTTGTGTTCGGCCCCCTGGGGGATATCTCTAAACTCACCTTT.

This clone occurred many times. The chain is built from TRDV2 and TRDJ1; 7 bases fit TRDD3. V was pared by 6 bases and J by 0 bases, with 12 bases of the junction left unmatched. This CDR3 region has 16 residues. Germline assignment: CDR1 GEAIGNYY and CDR2 EKD. In nucleotides, the CDR3 is TGTGCCTGTCACTTACTGGGGCCCCCGTACACCGATAAACTCATCTTT. Translating gives CACHLLGPPYTDKLIF.

This chain joins TRDV2 and TRDJ1, with D perhaps matching TRDD3 (5 bases). Assignment of the J gene here rests on matching the DNA to germline, because TCRdb gives none. Germline CDR1 and CDR2: GEAIGNYY and EKD. The CDR3 extends over 19 amino acids. V was trimmed by 2 bases and J by 3 bases, leaving 27 bases between them. The CDR3 sequence is CACDSLEGTGNVYADKLIF. CDR3 in DNA: TGTGCCTGTGACAGTCTGGAAGGTACAGGGAATGTATACGCCGATAAACTCATCTTT.

Details on this clone: TCRdb assigns this DNA the protein of a much larger clone, which departs from its translation at residue 9; this likely reflects a read error, and the protein shown comes from translating the DNA. The chain couples TRDV1 to TRDJ1, with a tentative D call TRDD3 (5 bases). The ends were cut back, 1 base at V and 2 bases at J, with 14 bases in the middle. This CDR3 comprises 16 residues. Germline CDR1 is TSWWSYY and CDR2 is QGS. CDR3 residues: CALGEPMGTATDKLIF. In nucleotides, the CDR3 is TGTGCTCTTGGGGAACCGATGGGGACGGCTACCGATAAACTCATCTTT.

This clone was detected ten times or more. The amino acid sequence in TCRdb belongs to a much larger clone and departs from this DNA's translation at residue 13, likely a sequencing read error; the sequence shown is translated from the DNA. The rearrangement joins TRDV1 to TRDJ1; perhaps TRDD2 as D (6 bases). Trimming left V 4 bases short and J 1 base short, with 31 bases between. CDR1 TSWWSYY and CDR2 QGS come from the germline V gene. CDR3 length: 21 amino acids. The CDR3 loop reads CALGGLRSYKLLVDVTDKLIF. The CDR3 region has the DNA TGTGCTCTTGGGGGTCTGAGGTCCTACAAGCTACTGGTGGATGTCACCGATAAACTCATCTTT.

This clone was counted a few times. The TCRdb protein comes from a much larger clone and disagrees with this DNA's translation at residue 11, likely due to a read error; the protein given here is derived from the DNA. The genes are TRDV1 and TRDJ1, with TRDD3 matching 9 bases. The J gene, not given by TCRdb, was assigned here from a germline match of the nucleotide sequence. This CDR3 spans 17 amino acids. Unmatched junction bases numbered 12, after V lost 2 bases and J lost 5 bases. Germline V CDR1 and CDR2: TSWWSYY, QGS. Here the CDR3 reads CALGEFPFWGMQDKLIF. DNA for the CDR3: TGTGCTCTTGGGGAATTCCCCTTCTGGGGGATGCAAGATAAACTCATCTTT.

This clone was detected ten times or more. The likely explanation is a read error, given a far larger clone one base away. Distinct nucleotide sequences in the sample also encode this CDR3. The chain carries TRDV1 and TRDJ1, with 10 nucleotides matching TRDD3. The J gene, absent from TCRdb, was called here by matching the DNA to germline. Germline values: CDR1 TSWWSYY, CDR2 QGS. Trimming cost V 2 bases and J 3 bases; bases outside gene matches: 21. This CDR3 has 21 residues. As DNA, the CDR3 is TGTGCTCTTGGGGAAGCCGACCGGCCCTTCCATTGCACTGGGGGATCCGATAAACTCATCTTT. Translation gives CALGEADRPFHCTGGSDKLIF.

Worth noting for this clone: A single base is all that separates this from a far larger clone, so a read error is likely. In the same sample, other DNA sequences code for this CDR3. The chain recombines TRDV2 with TRDJ1; 9 bases fit TRDD3. As TCRdb names no J gene, one was assigned here on the basis of a DNA match to germline. This CDR3 is 21 amino acids long. J gave up 4 bases and V 0 bases, and 23 bases lay outside the gene matches. The germline V gene encodes CDR1 GEAIGNYY and CDR2 EKD. The CDR3 DNA reads as TGTGCCTGTGACACCGGGGAGATGGGGGATAGGACGTCAAGCTTTGTCGATAAACTCATCTTT. Protein: CACDTGEMGDRTSSFVDKLIF.

This clone was detected a few times. The translation of this DNA and the TCRdb protein of a much larger clone differ at residue 11, probably owing to a read error; the protein shown here is translated from the DNA. V is TRDV1 and J is TRDJ1; 10 positions match TRDD3. This CDR3 region has 16 residues. The germline V gene encodes CDR1 TSWWSYY and CDR2 QGS. After removal of 8 bases from V and 5 bases from J, the junction contained 14 bases not matched to a gene. Here the CDR3 reads CALTFPYWGITDKLIF. The CDR3 DNA reads as TGTGCTCTTACATTCCCGTACTGGGGGATCACAGATAAACTCATCTTT.

This clone was seen only a few times. TCRdb's protein, taken from a much larger clone, differs from this DNA's translation at residue 7, likely owing to a read error; the protein displayed comes from the DNA. V is TRDV3 and J is TRDJ1; 8 bases line up with TRDD3. The germline V gene has CDR1 TVYSNPD and CDR2 GDNSRS (reference sequence). The V segment lost 0 bases and the J segment 11 bases; nucleotides outside the gene matches: 17. This CDR3 region has 15 residues. CDR3 bases: TGTGCCTTTAGCCCACACCCCAGCTGGGGGAAACAGCTCATCTTT. Translated: CAFSPHPSWGKQLIF.

This clone occurred many times. TCRdb's protein for this DNA is that of a much larger clone and differs from the translation at residue 17, likely a read error; the protein shown is the DNA translation. The rearrangement links TRDV1 to TRDJ1, with TRDD3 matching over 7 bases. Germline V CDR1 and CDR2: TSWWSYY, QGS. Unmatched junction bases numbered 25, after V lost 1 base and J lost 2 bases. This CDR3 has 22 amino acids. The CDR3: CALGEQSRWLGSYWGLTDKLIF. CDR3 in DNA: TGTGCTCTTGGGGAACAAAGTCGATGGTTGGGTTCATACTGGGGATTAACCGATAAACTCATCTTT.

This clone was detected only a few times. TCRdb attributes to this sequence the protein of a much larger clone, which differs from the DNA translation at residue 10; a read error is likely, and the protein displayed is translated from the DNA. V gene TRDV1 combines with J gene TRDJ1; a possible D gene is TRDD2 (5 bases). The J gene is not listed in TCRdb, so it was assigned here from a DNA match to germline. CDR3 length: 16 residues. Trimming took off 0 bases at V and 0 bases at J, with 11 bases between the two ends. Germline V lookup: CDR1 TSWWSYY, CDR2 QGS. The CDR3 region is CALGELCFLHTDKLIF. CDR3 bases: TGTGCTCTTGGGGAACTGTGTTTCCTGCACACCGATAAACTCATCTTT.

Comment on this clone: With only one base between it and a far larger clone, this is likely a read error. Other DNA sequences within the sample encode an identical CDR3. The V call is TRDV1, the J call TRDJ1; TRDD3 matches at 8 bases. TCRdb supplies no J gene; here it was assigned by aligning the nucleotide sequence to germline. Germline-derived CDR1 and CDR2 are TSWWSYY and QGS. The CDR3 loop spans 19 amino acids. With 5 bases clipped from V and 2 bases from J, the junction kept 19 bases outside the gene matches. The DNA of the CDR3 is TGTGCTCTTGGGCCGCGTGGCGGGGGGGATAATGGTGGGACCGATAAACTCATCTTT. Encoded protein: CALGPRGGGDNGGTDKLIF.

This clone was recorded a few times. TCRdb's protein for this DNA is that of a much larger clone and differs from the translation at residue 19, likely a read error; the protein shown is the DNA translation. CDR3 amino acids: CALGGFLAGTGGYYHTDKPIF. The CDR3 DNA sequence: TGTGCTCTTGGGGGTTTCCTCGCCGGTACTGGGGGATACTACCACACCGATAAACCCATCTTT. The J gene has no call, while the V gene is TRDV1; TRDD3 was called by the table and not checked on the DNA. Germline V CDR1 and CDR2: TSWWSYY, QGS. CDR3 length: 21 amino acids.